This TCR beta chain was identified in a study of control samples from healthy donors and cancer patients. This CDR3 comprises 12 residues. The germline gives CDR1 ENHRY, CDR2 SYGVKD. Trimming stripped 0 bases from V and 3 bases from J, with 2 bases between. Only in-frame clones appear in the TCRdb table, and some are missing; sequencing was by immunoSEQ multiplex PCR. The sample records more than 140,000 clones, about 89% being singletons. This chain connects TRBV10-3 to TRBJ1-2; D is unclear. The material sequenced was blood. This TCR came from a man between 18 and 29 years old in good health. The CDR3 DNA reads TGTGCCATCAGTGAGTCTCACTATGGCTACACCTTC. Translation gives CAISESHYGYTF.